The clone carrying this T cell receptor beta chain was observed at least ten times. Antigen specificity is unknown. CDR3 length equals 19 residues. Germline lookup yields CDR1 MGHRA and CDR2 YSYEKL. The V segment lost 2 bases and the J segment 5 bases; nucleotides outside the gene matches: 13. From 300 to 400 ng of RNA, a library with molecular barcoded alpha/delta and beta/gamma adaptors was made. From the reads, TCRdb called clonotypes with MiXCR, one entry per CDR3 protein. Of some 130,000 distinct CDR3 sequences detected, about 13% appear once; the ten largest clones hold approximately 8%. These data originate in a study of read filtering for tumor transcriptome and immune sequencing. Across the study: Among patients, roughly 17 were male and 14 female, aged roughly 45 to 80 (mean roughly 63). Whole-transcriptome libraries were prepared after DNase treatment. Study-wide results and limits: IR-seq and RNA-seq agreed better without single-read clonotypes.

This clonotype was obtained from a donor aged 40 or over with multiple myeloma. The sample comprised a population of CD138-negative cells sorted from bone marrow. This rearrangement joins TRBV4-1 to TRBJ2-1, with TRBD2 matching 12 bases. The CDR3 sequence is CASSQRLAGAQIVHNEQFF. The CDR3 DNA is TGCGCCAGCAGCCAAAGACTAGCGGGAGCCCAAATAGTTCACAATGAGCAGTTCTTC.